This T cell receptor (beta chain) was sequenced for a study of blood T cell repertoires in COVID-19. On the study more broadly: From the United States, Italy and Spain came samples of acute and convalescent COVID-19.

This CDR3 is built from 14 residues. Germline lookup yields CDR1 SNHLY and CDR2 FYNNEI. V shed 7 bases, J shed 4 bases, and the junction held 6 bases outside the gene matches. Seattle patients were enrolled during active infection and followed longitudinally. Per the original methods: Estimation of nucleated cell counts relied on the amplification of reference gene primers. Sequencing used immunoSEQ multiplex PCR; TCRdb keeps in-frame clones, though not all of them. Clone size and V and J calls were adopted from that table, with D and trimming inferred from the DNA. The data show about 350,000 clones, roughly nine tenths seen once.

This TCR derives from a woman aged 60-75 years with COVID-19, enrolled during active disease. The rearrangement uses TRBV2 and TRBJ2-7; 11 bases line up with TRBD1. The sequencing input was peripheral blood. This CDR3 reads CASNGQGAYYEQYF. CDR3 nucleotides: TGTGCCAGCAACGGACAGGGGGCTTATTACGAGCAGTACTTC. Using reference TRBV2 and TRBJ2-7 for the parts outside the CDR3, the full variable domain is EPEVTQTPSHQVTQMGQEVILRCVPISNHLYFYWYRQILGQKVEFLVSFYNNEISEKSEIFDDQFSVERPDGSNFTLKIRSTKLEDSAMYFCASNGQGAYYEQYFGPGTRLTVT.